Listed below are T cell receptor beta chains from one sample, sequenced in a study of neurological immune-mediated disorders. In TCRdb, the 5' RACE reads were re-called with MiXCR into one record per CDR3 protein. The sample has about 38,000 distinct CDR3 sequences, roughly 4.8% seen once. The sequencing input was CD4+ T cells from blood. All receptors derive from a man aged 18 to 29 in good health. Each CDR3 is given with its conserved first and last residue. Fields, in order: CDR3 DNA, CDR3 protein, V gene, D gene, J gene, clone size. D genes are given only for firm matches. Size is omitted from some rows. Given values are once, few, many or a class for expanded clones.

cdr3_nt: TGTGCCAGCAGCCCCGTTGAGGGTGCAGATACGCAGTATTTT
cdr3_aa: CASSPVEGADTQYF
v_call: TRBV5-6
d_call: -
j_call: TRBJ2-3
clone_size: many

cdr3_nt: TGTGCCAGCAGTTTAACTTCCTTGTGGACCCAGTACTTC
cdr3_aa: CASSLTSLWTQYF
v_call: TRBV12-3/TRBV12-4
d_call: -
j_call: TRBJ2-5
clone_size: many

cdr3_nt: TGTGCCAGCAGTACGTCCCCTGTGGATCGTGGAGGCTACACCTTC
cdr3_aa: CASSTSPVDRGGYTF
v_call: TRBV12-3/TRBV12-4
d_call: -
j_call: TRBJ1-2
clone_size: many

cdr3_nt: TGTGCCAGCAGCTTAGATCTCGAGGCCGGGGAGCTGTTTTTT
cdr3_aa: CASSLDLEAGELFF
v_call: TRBV7-2
d_call: -
j_call: TRBJ2-2
clone_size: many

cdr3_nt: TGTGCCAGTCTAAGACAAGCTAATGAAAAACTGTTTTTT
cdr3_aa: CASLRQANEKLFF
v_call: TRBV10-3
d_call: -
j_call: TRBJ1-4
clone_size: many

cdr3_nt: TGTGCCTGGAGTTTAGGTAGGACAGATACGCAGTATTTT
cdr3_aa: CAWSLGRTDTQYF
v_call: TRBV30
d_call: -
j_call: TRBJ2-3
clone_size: -

cdr3_nt: TGTGCCAGCAGCCCTCGGGCGGGGCAAGAGACCCAGTACTTC
cdr3_aa: CASSPRAGQETQYF
v_call: TRBV7-2
d_call: -
j_call: TRBJ2-5
clone_size: many

cdr3_nt: TGCGCCAGCAGCGCGCGAGGGGGGACCGGGGAGCTGTTTTTT
cdr3_aa: CASSARGGTGELFF
v_call: TRBV5-1
d_call: -
j_call: TRBJ2-2
clone_size: many

cdr3_nt: TGCGCCAGCAGCTTGGCCGGGACCCGGAACACTGAAGCTTTCTTT
cdr3_aa: CASSLAGTRNTEAFF
v_call: TRBV5-1
d_call: -
j_call: TRBJ1-1
clone_size: many

cdr3_nt: TGTGCCAGCAGTCCCTCGTGGGGGAACACTGAAGCTTTCTTT
cdr3_aa: CASSPSWGNTEAFF
v_call: TRBV12-3/TRBV12-4
d_call: -
j_call: TRBJ1-1
clone_size: many

cdr3_nt: TGTGCCAGCAGTTTGGGACTTACCGGCACTGAAGCTTTCTTT
cdr3_aa: CASSLGLTGTEAFF
v_call: TRBV12-3/TRBV12-4
d_call: -
j_call: TRBJ1-1
clone_size: many

cdr3_nt: TGCGCCAGCAGCCTAGCGGGGTATATGCACAATGAGCAGTTCTTC
cdr3_aa: CASSLAGYMHNEQFF
v_call: TRBV5-1
d_call: TRBD2
j_call: TRBJ2-1
clone_size: many

cdr3_nt: TGCGCCAGCAGCGCGACAGGGTCTGGAAACACCATATATTTT
cdr3_aa: CASSATGSGNTIYF
v_call: TRBV5-1
d_call: TRBD1
j_call: TRBJ1-3
clone_size: many

cdr3_nt: TGTGCCAGCAGCTTATGGGGGGTGCGTGCTGAAGCTTTCTTT
cdr3_aa: CASSLWGVRAEAFF
v_call: TRBV7-2
d_call: -
j_call: TRBJ1-1
clone_size: many

cdr3_nt: TGTGCCATCAGTGGGGGCAGGGCTGGAAACACCATATATTTT
cdr3_aa: CAISGGRAGNTIYF
v_call: TRBV10-3
d_call: -
j_call: TRBJ1-3
clone_size: many

cdr3_nt: TGCGGGGTTATGAGGGACACTGAAGCTTTCTTT
cdr3_aa: CGVMRDTEAFF
v_call: TRBV20-1
d_call: -
j_call: TRBJ1-1
clone_size: many

cdr3_nt: TGTGCCAGCAGCGTAGCGGGGGGTTACCAAGAGACCCAGTACTTC
cdr3_aa: CASSVAGGYQETQYF
v_call: TRBV9
d_call: TRBD2
j_call: TRBJ2-5
clone_size: many

cdr3_nt: TGCAGTGCTAGACCCCGACTAGCGGGGAGCACAGATACGCAGTATTTT
cdr3_aa: CSARPRLAGSTDTQYF
v_call: TRBV20-1
d_call: TRBD2
j_call: TRBJ2-3
clone_size: many

cdr3_nt: TGCGCCAGCAGCGCGAACCGGGACAGCACCTACGAGCAGTACTTC
cdr3_aa: CASSANRDSTYEQYF
v_call: TRBV5-1
d_call: TRBD1
j_call: TRBJ2-7
clone_size: many

cdr3_nt: TGTGCCAGCTCACCGAACAGGGTCGGGTACACTGAAGCTTTCTTT
cdr3_aa: CASSPNRVGYTEAFF
v_call: TRBV18
d_call: -
j_call: TRBJ1-1
clone_size: many

cdr3_nt: TGTGCCAGCAGTAGAGGACAGACCATGAACACTGAAGCTTTCTTT
cdr3_aa: CASSRGQTMNTEAFF
v_call: TRBV6-1
d_call: -
j_call: TRBJ1-1
clone_size: many

cdr3_nt: TGTGCCAGCAGCTTAGCCCCCACAGATACGCAGTATTTT
cdr3_aa: CASSLAPTDTQYF
v_call: TRBV7-2
d_call: -
j_call: TRBJ2-3
clone_size: many

cdr3_nt: TGTGCCAGCAGCCCCCGGATGGCAGGGGGAGAAAAACTGTTTTTT
cdr3_aa: CASSPRMAGGEKLFF
v_call: TRBV7-2
d_call: TRBD1
j_call: TRBJ1-4
clone_size: many

cdr3_nt: TGTGCCAGCAGCTCGAACAGGGTCGTTAATGAAAAACTGTTTTTT
cdr3_aa: CASSSNRVVNEKLFF
v_call: TRBV7-8
d_call: -
j_call: TRBJ1-4
clone_size: many

cdr3_nt: TGTGCCAGCAGCTCAAACCGGGACACCTACGAGCAGTACTTC
cdr3_aa: CASSSNRDTYEQYF
v_call: TRBV7-2
d_call: -
j_call: TRBJ2-7
clone_size: many

cdr3_nt: TGCAGTGCTAGTGGCAGGGGCGGCTACACCTTC
cdr3_aa: CSASGRGGYTF
v_call: TRBV20-1
d_call: -
j_call: TRBJ1-2
clone_size: many

cdr3_nt: TGCAGTGCTAGTTTCGTGTCCGAAAAACTGGTTTTT
cdr3_aa: CSASFVSEKLVF
v_call: TRBV20-1
d_call: -
j_call: TRBJ1-4
clone_size: many

cdr3_nt: TGCGCCAGCAGCTTGGAAGGCAGCAATGGCTACACCTTC
cdr3_aa: CASSLEGSNGYTF
v_call: TRBV5-1
d_call: -
j_call: TRBJ1-2
clone_size: many

cdr3_nt: TGCGCCAGCAGCCCCGGACAGCAGAATGAAAAACTGTTTTTT
cdr3_aa: CASSPGQQNEKLFF
v_call: TRBV5-1
d_call: -
j_call: TRBJ1-4
clone_size: many

cdr3_nt: TGCAGTGCTAGCGATTCGCTGGAGCGCATCTCCTACGAGCAGTACTTC
cdr3_aa: CSASDSLERISYEQYF
v_call: TRBV20-1
d_call: -
j_call: TRBJ2-7
clone_size: many

cdr3_nt: TGTGCCAGCAGCTTGTCAAGAGAGAACACTGAAGCTTTCTTT
cdr3_aa: CASSLSRENTEAFF
v_call: TRBV11-2
d_call: -
j_call: TRBJ1-1
clone_size: many

cdr3_nt: TGTGCCAGCAGCCCCAACTTGCTATCCTACGAGCAGTACTTC
cdr3_aa: CASSPNLLSYEQYF
v_call: TRBV12-3/TRBV12-4
d_call: -
j_call: TRBJ2-7
clone_size: many

cdr3_nt: TGCAGCGTCGCAGTTGACTACTATGGCTACACCTTC
cdr3_aa: CSVAVDYYGYTF
v_call: TRBV29-1
d_call: -
j_call: TRBJ1-2
clone_size: many

cdr3_nt: TGTGCCAGCAGGGATGACAGGTTGGGGGAACAAGCTTTCTTT
cdr3_aa: CASRDDRLGEQAFF
v_call: TRBV12-3/TRBV12-4
d_call: -
j_call: TRBJ1-1
clone_size: many

cdr3_nt: TGTGCCAGCAGCTTTGTCTATGGCTACACCTTC
cdr3_aa: CASSFVYGYTF
v_call: TRBV11-2
d_call: -
j_call: TRBJ1-2
clone_size: many

cdr3_nt: TGTGCCAGCTCACCACCGGACGGGCAGGGCAAAGATACGCAGTATTTT
cdr3_aa: CASSPPDGQGKDTQYF
v_call: TRBV18
d_call: -
j_call: TRBJ2-3
clone_size: -

cdr3_nt: TGTGCCAGCAGCTTATGGGCTGCAACTAATGAAAAACTGTTTTTT
cdr3_aa: CASSLWAATNEKLFF
v_call: TRBV7-2
d_call: -
j_call: TRBJ1-4
clone_size: many

cdr3_nt: TGCAGCGTTGCTGGGACTACTAGCGGGGTCCCTAGCACAGATACGCAGTATTTT
cdr3_aa: CSVAGTTSGVPSTDTQYF
v_call: TRBV29-1
d_call: TRBD2
j_call: TRBJ2-3
clone_size: many

cdr3_nt: TGTGCCAGCTCACCAGAGGTCCAGGCACGCTATGGCTACACCTTC
cdr3_aa: CASSPEVQARYGYTF
v_call: TRBV18
d_call: -
j_call: TRBJ1-2
clone_size: many

cdr3_nt: TGCAGCGTTGATCGGCTAGCGGGGGGGTACAATGAGCAGTTCTTC
cdr3_aa: CSVDRLAGGYNEQFF
v_call: TRBV29-1
d_call: TRBD2
j_call: TRBJ2-1
clone_size: many

cdr3_nt: TGTGCCAGCAGTTTAGTATCGGGGAATACTGAAGCTTTCTTT
cdr3_aa: CASSLVSGNTEAFF
v_call: TRBV27
d_call: -
j_call: TRBJ1-1
clone_size: many